This T cell receptor (beta chain) is drawn from a study of shared clonotypes between healthy human individuals. Overall study: Three CD4 naive, three CD4 memory, two CD8 naive and one CD8 memory plate were used per donor.

Details on this clone: What it binds is not known.

Profiling relied on immunoSEQ multiplex PCR, and the TCRdb table lists in-frame clones only, not all of them. The sample holds around 700,000 clones, approximately 73% seen once. Whole-study results and caveats: Rarefaction revealed incomplete sorted-subset sequencing despite large depth. Among the subsets, naive ones generally showed larger estimated richness than memory ones. Blood was the sole source, and tissue repertoires probably differ.

The trim removed 6 bases at V and 8 bases at J, leaving 9 bases unmatched. The CDR3 consists of 14 residues. Germline loops: CDR1 MDHEN, CDR2 SYDVKM. The chain uses TRBV28 and TRBJ1-4, with 7 positions matching TRBD1. Sequencing input: memory CD4+ T cells sorted from blood. As to subset: CD45RA-negative fraction. This receptor was taken from a woman in her twenties or thirties in good health. CDR3 DNA: TGTGCCAGCAGGGGGACAGCCCCTCGGGAAAAACTGTTTTTT. Protein sequence: CASRGTAPREKLFF.